This T cell receptor beta chain stems from a study of blood T cells in healthy people across ages. CDR1 and CDR2 from the germline V gene are MNHEY and SVGEGT. Trimming cost V 0 bases and J 9 bases, with 12 bases left between them. This CDR3 contains 15 residues. With a J-beta primer mix and a sample-barcoded 5' primer, a second PCR ran 7 to 11 cycles. Tagging of each cDNA molecule was performed by a template-switch adaptor with 12 random nucleotides. MiXCR, run by TCRdb on the 5' RACE reads, gives a single entry per CDR3 protein. The sample records about 700,000 distinct CDR3 sequences, roughly 32% being singletons. The donors, aged about 6 to 90, were healthy Caucasians from Russia. The study isolated at least 6 million PBMCs from each sample.

This receptor was taken from an elderly woman in good health. Sequenced input: blood. This chain uses TRBV6-2 or TRBV6-3 with TRBJ1-6; D call uncertain. DNA of the CDR3: TGTGCCAGCAGTTACTCTGGCCAAACGCTTTCACCCCTCCACTTT. It codes for CASSYSGQTLSPLHF.